The present entry profiles one T cell receptor (beta chain) with its context. As processed by the authors: Amplification of reference gene primers was used by the study to estimate nucleated cell counts. TCRdb's table, derived via immunoSEQ multiplex PCR, lists solely in-frame clones and lacks some. The D gene and trimming were derived from the DNA, and the V and J assignments and clone size from that table. The sample has under 250,000 clones; about 88% are singletons. Seattle patients were enrolled during active infection and followed longitudinally. This specimen belongs to a study of blood T cell repertoires in COVID-19. Study context: From T cells, B-cell-depleted T cells, or PBMCs came the material, which was cDNA or gDNA.

The ends were cut back, 8 bases at V and 2 bases at J, with 16 bases in the middle. The CDR3 consists of 15 residues. Germline V gene data show CDR1 as SNHLY and CDR2 as FYNNEI. This receptor was identified in a man in his fifties with COVID-19, enrolled during active disease. The sequenced sample was peripheral blood. The chain couples TRBV2 to TRBJ1-5, with a weak D call TRBD1 (5 bases). CDR3 protein: CASGGVGTGNQPQHF. CDR3 DNA: TGTGCCAGCGGGGGGGTTGGGACCGGCAATCAGCCCCAGCATTTT.